One TCR beta chain is described in this entry. Sequenced by immunoSEQ multiplex PCR; TCRdb stores in-frame clones only, minus some. The sample has 110,000 to 150,000 clones, more than 60% seen once. The data were taken from a study of blood T cell repertoires in COVID-19. Study overall: Spain, Italy and the United States supplied samples that represented acute and convalescent COVID-19. In each case, the material was cDNA or gDNA derived from T cells, B-cell-depleted T cells, or PBMCs.

The specimen sequenced was peripheral blood. The TCR was taken from a man aged 80 or over with acute or convalescent COVID-19.

The CDR3 bases are TGTGCCAGCAGCCCCTACAGGAGGGATGTTCAGCCCCAGCATTTT. Amino acid sequence: CASSPYRRDVQPQHF. The V gene is TRBV5-5, the J gene TRBJ1-5; D perhaps matches TRBD1 (5 bases). The V end lost 4 bases, the J end lost 6 bases, and 17 bases lay between the germline ends. Germline values: CDR1 SGHKS, CDR2 YYEKEE (reference sequence). The CDR3 contains 15 residues.